This T cell receptor (beta chain) was observed in a study of blood T cell repertoires in COVID-19. The overall study: Material from acute and convalescent COVID-19 was sourced from the United States, Italy and Spain. From T cells, B-cell-depleted T cells, or PBMCs came the material, which was cDNA or gDNA.

V was trimmed by 3 bases and J by 7 bases, leaving 16 bases between them. The germline V gene has CDR1 SNHLY and CDR2 FYNNEI. The CDR3 covers 15 residues. Original processing notes: Amplification from reference gene primers served as the basis for estimated nucleated cell counts. Sequencing used immunoSEQ multiplex PCR; TCRdb keeps in-frame clones, though not all of them. Clone size and the V and J calls come from that table; the DNA yielded D and trimming. This table has some 130,000 clones, about four fifths appearing once. The gene calls are TRBV2 and TRBJ1-5; a possible D gene is TRBD1 (6 bases). What was sequenced was peripheral blood. The source is a woman aged 45 to 65 with acute or convalescent COVID-19. CDR3 in amino acids: CASSEFTGTGQPQHF. Here the CDR3 DNA reads TGTGCCAGCAGTGAGTTTACAGGGACGGGGCAGCCCCAGCATTTT.